The source of this T cell receptor (beta chain) is a study of T cells after yellow fever vaccination. Across the study: Fractions containing few cells were prepared with SMART-Seq v4 Ultra Low Input. Findings of the study overall: A secondary response was less intense yet reached its peak sooner, at day 5 versus 15. In post-booster samples, most primary-vaccination clones reappeared (96% CD4, 75% to 90% CD8). Abundant bulk-derived clonotypes could contaminate FACS-sorted repertoires.

In its sample, this clonotype was seen many times. Its matching antigen is unknown. TCRdb ran MiXCR on the 5' RACE reads and lists one entry per CDR3 protein. The sample includes approximately 150,000 distinct CDR3 sequences, roughly 6.4% of them seen just once. The CDR3 is 18 amino acids. Per germline, CDR1 MGHRA and CDR2 YSYEKL. Trimming took 4 bases from V and 3 from J; bases not matched to a gene: 10. The chain couples TRBV4-1 to TRBJ2-2, with 11 positions matching TRBD2. The TCR comes from a man between 18 and 29 years old who received the YFV17D yellow fever vaccine. The source was CD4+ T cells sorted from PBMCs, collected on the day of the first yellow fever vaccination. The chain's CDR3 is CASSRISTGLADTGELFF. Here the CDR3 DNA reads TGCGCCAGCAGCCGGATTTCCACGGGACTAGCGGACACCGGGGAGCTGTTTTTT.